This TCR beta chain was recovered during a study of CXCR3-negative and CXCR3-positive naive CD8 T cells. Study-wide results and caveats: TRB CDR3 hydrophobicity was greater in CXCR3-positive naive cells than in CXCR3-negative naive cells.

The CDR3 has 14 amino acids. Per germline, CDR1 SQVTM and CDR2 ANQGSEA. UMI labels and 5' RACE were used to prepare the TRB cDNA libraries. No DNA is given; TCRdb re-called the 5' RACE reads and lists each CDR3 protein once. This sample's table reports some 130,000 distinct CDR3 sequences. On this clonotype itself: The antigen remains unidentified.

The gene calls are TRBV29-1 and TRBJ2-5; TCRdb's D call, TRBD1, is unchecked because there is no DNA. The sequence came from a human donor in good health. Some clones in this sample may be carry-over from other donors' samples. The sample taken for sequencing was naive CXCR3- CD8+ T cells from blood. As to subset: CD45RO-CCR7+CD27+CD95- naive CD8+ T cells lacking CXCR3 (TNR3-). The CDR3 spells CSVEGNLGGETQYF.